Each of the 3 T cell receptor beta chains below was sequenced from the same sample in a study of cytomegalovirus exposure and HLA in healthy donors. The PCR used 60 Vbeta and 13 Jbeta primers. Sequencing used immunoSEQ multiplex PCR; TCRdb keeps in-frame clones, though not all of them. This sample has roughly 190,000 clones, with over 70% found just once. Source material: PBMCs. The receptors come from a female donor in good health and CMV-seronegative.

This clone was recorded once. The V and J genes are TRBV7-2 and TRBJ2-2; the match to TRBD1 covers 8 bases. V shed 3 bases and J 1 base; nucleotides not matched to a gene: 1. Looked up from germline, CDR1 is SGHTA and CDR2 is FQGNSA. The CDR3 consists of 15 residues. Here the CDR3 reads CASSLGTGNTGELFF. In DNA, the CDR3 is TGTGCCAGCAGCTTGGGGACAGGGAACACCGGGGAGCTGTTTTTT.

This clone was found once. The V and J genes are TRBV27 and TRBJ2-1; 8 nucleotides line up with TRBD2. The CDR3 totals 15 residues. The ends lost 4 bases at V and 10 bases at J; junction bases unmatched: 12. Germline-derived CDR1 and CDR2 are MNHEY and SMNVEV (reference sequence). The CDR3 reads CASSSGTRTLWEQFF. The CDR3, as DNA: TGTGCCAGCAGTTCCGGGACTAGGACCCTTTGGGAGCAGTTCTTC.

This clone was picked up one time. The chain carries TRBV30 and TRBJ2-5; TRBD2 is a possible D gene (6 bases). Gene TRBJ2-7 matches the end of the DNA better, so the J call may be wrong. Germline assignment: CDR1 GTSNPN and CDR2 SVGIG (reference sequence). This CDR3 region has 14 residues. This CDR3 reads CAWSVSGVGYEQYF. The CDR3 bases are TGTGCCTGGAGTGTATCGGGGGTTGGCTACGAGCAGTACTTC.